This T cell receptor beta chain was captured by sequencing in a study of blood T cell repertoires in COVID-19. As for the study in general: Nucleic acid was either cDNA or gDNA, and it came from T cells, B-cell-depleted T cells, or PBMCs.

The V gene end was trimmed by 2 bases and the J gene end by 16 bases; junction bases not matched to a gene: 5. The CDR3 loop spans 12 amino acids. The data were produced by immunoSEQ multiplex PCR, yet TCRdb's version contains in-frame clones alone and is incomplete. The repertoire consists of 290,000 or so clones, with approximately 85% occurring once and the leading ten covering more than 4.5%. The J gene is TRBJ2-1, the V gene TRBV12-3 or TRBV12-4, with 10 bases matching TRBD2. The sequencing sample was made of peripheral blood. The TCR originated in a man in his forties or fifties with active or convalescent COVID-19. CDR3 loop: CASSLTSGDAFF. As DNA, the CDR3 is TGTGCCAGCAGTTTAACTAGCGGGGACGCATTCTTC.